These 4 T cell receptor beta chains came from one sample sequenced in a study of technical replicates of blood from four donors. Profiled with immunoSEQ multiplex PCR; TCRdb holds only in-frame clones, not every one. The sample yields more than 60,000 clones, 93% seen once. The sequenced sample was T cells isolated from PBMCs. The source of these receptors is a human donor in good health.

The rearrangement links TRBV4-1 to TRBJ2-7; TRBD2 matches 15 bases. The CDR3 contains 16 residues. The ends lost 2 bases at V and 5 bases at J; junction bases unmatched: 4. Germline V gene data show CDR1 as MGHRA and CDR2 as YSYEKL. For the CDR3, the DNA is TGCGCCAGCAGCCAACGGACTAGCGGGAGGGCCGACGAGCAGTACTTC. This codes for CASSQRTSGRADEQYF.

The rearrangement links TRBV9 to TRBJ2-1; TRBD1 matches 10 bases. The CDR3 has 16 amino acids. Germline lookup yields CDR1 SGDLS and CDR2 YYNGEE. V lost 2 bases, J lost 9 bases, and 11 bases stayed unmatched. This CDR3 reads CASSVVAGTGDGEQFF. CDR3 DNA: TGTGCCAGCAGCGTCGTAGCCGGGACAGGGGACGGTGAGCAGTTCTTC.

The chain has TRBV19 and TRBJ2-4; D may be TRBD1 (5 bases). V shed 5 bases and J shed 2 bases, with 10 bases lying between them. From germline, CDR1 is LNHDA and CDR2 SQIVND (reference sequence). The CDR3 consists of 14 residues. For the CDR3, the DNA is TGTGCCAGTAGTGGGGCAGGGTCCAAAAACATTCAGTACTTC. Protein: CASSGAGSKNIQYF.

J is TRBJ2-7 and V is TRBV29-1; D may be TRBD2 (5 bases). V lost 7 bases and J 4 bases, leaving 11 bases between the germline ends. Germline lookup yields CDR1 SQVTM and CDR2 ANQGSEA. The CDR3 sequence is 11 residues long. CDR3 in DNA: TGCAGCGCCGGACTCGGGTACGAGCAGTACTTC. Residues: CSAGLGYEQYF.